These 3 T cell receptor beta chains were all obtained from the same sample, sequenced in a study of cytomegalovirus exposure and HLA in healthy donors. Sequenced by immunoSEQ multiplex PCR; TCRdb stores in-frame clones only, minus some. The data contain 250,000 to 400,000 clones, 75% to 90% of them singletons. Sequenced input: PBMCs. Receptors were obtained from a woman in her 30s in good health and CMV-seropositive.

This CDR3 reads CSAREFETQYF. In DNA form, the CDR3 reads TGCAGTGCTAGAGAATTCGAGACCCAGTACTTC. This chain connects TRBV20-1 to TRBJ2-5; the D is unclear. CDR1 DFQATT and CDR2 SNEGSKA come from the germline V gene (reference sequence). This CDR3 region has 11 residues. With 0 bases removed from V and 5 bases from J, the gap between germline ends came to 4 bases.

The V call is TRBV28, the J call TRBJ2-5, with D perhaps TRBD2 (5 bases). The CDR3 runs to 13 residues. The germline V gene has CDR1 MDHEN and CDR2 SYDVKM. Trimming removed 11 bases at V and 2 bases at J, with 15 bases between. The CDR3 is CAGGFDGQETQYF. DNA of the CDR3: TGTGCCGGCGGGTTTGACGGGCAAGAGACCCAGTACTTC.

The DNA for the CDR3 is TGTGCCAGCAGCTTTGGCTCAGCCGCCTCCTACGAGCAGTACTTC. It codes for CASSFGSAASYEQYF. The J gene is TRBJ2-7, the V gene TRBV11-3; D is unresolved. CDR3 length: 15 amino acids. Trimming removed 3 bases from V and 0 bases from J, with 12 bases in between. Per germline, CDR1 SGHNT and CDR2 YENEEA.